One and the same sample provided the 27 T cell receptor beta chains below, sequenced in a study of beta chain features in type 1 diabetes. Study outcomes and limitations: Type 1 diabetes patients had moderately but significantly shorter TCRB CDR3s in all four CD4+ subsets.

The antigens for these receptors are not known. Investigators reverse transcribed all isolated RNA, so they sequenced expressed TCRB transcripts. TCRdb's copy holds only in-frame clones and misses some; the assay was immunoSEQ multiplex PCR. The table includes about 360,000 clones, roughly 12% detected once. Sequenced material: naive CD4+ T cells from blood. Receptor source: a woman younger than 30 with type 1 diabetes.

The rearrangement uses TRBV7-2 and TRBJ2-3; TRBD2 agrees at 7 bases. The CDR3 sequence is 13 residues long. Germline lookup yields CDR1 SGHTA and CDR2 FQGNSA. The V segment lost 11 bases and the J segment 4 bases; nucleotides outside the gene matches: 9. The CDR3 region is CAGGDPPPDTQYF. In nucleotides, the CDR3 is TGTGCCGGGGGGGATCCCCCCCCAGATACGCAGTATTTT.

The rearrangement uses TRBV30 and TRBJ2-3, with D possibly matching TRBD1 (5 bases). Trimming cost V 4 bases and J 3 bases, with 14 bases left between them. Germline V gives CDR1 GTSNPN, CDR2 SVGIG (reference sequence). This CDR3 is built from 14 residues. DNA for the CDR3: TGTGCCTGGATGGGCAGGGTCAGGACAGATACGCAGTATTTT. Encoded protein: CAWMGRVRTDTQYF.

The CDR3 reads CASSFRGRVETQYF. CDR3 sequence (DNA): TGTGCCAGCAGTTTCAGGGGGCGCGTGGAGACCCAGTACTTC. The chain carries TRBV27 and TRBJ2-5; 8 bases are shared with TRBD1. After removal of 3 bases from V and 5 bases from J, the junction contained 5 bases not matched to a gene. The CDR3 loop spans 14 amino acids. CDR1 is MNHEY, CDR2 SMNVEV, per germline (reference sequence).

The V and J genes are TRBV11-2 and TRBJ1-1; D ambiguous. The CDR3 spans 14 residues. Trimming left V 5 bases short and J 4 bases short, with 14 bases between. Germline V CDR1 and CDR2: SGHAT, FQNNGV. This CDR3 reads CASSRAGKSTEAFF. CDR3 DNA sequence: TGTGCCAGCAGCCGGGCGGGGAAGTCCACTGAAGCTTTCTTT. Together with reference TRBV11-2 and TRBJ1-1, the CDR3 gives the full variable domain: EAGVAQSPRYKIIEKRQSVAFWCNPISGHATLYWYQQILGQGPKLLIQFQNNGVVDDSQLPKDRFSAERLKGVDSTLKIQPAKLEDSAVYLCASSRAGKSTEAFFGQGTRLTVV.

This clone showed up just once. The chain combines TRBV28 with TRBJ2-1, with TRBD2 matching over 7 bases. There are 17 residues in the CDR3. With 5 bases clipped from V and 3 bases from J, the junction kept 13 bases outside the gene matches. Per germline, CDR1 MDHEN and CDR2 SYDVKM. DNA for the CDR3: TGTGCCAGCAGTCTACCCCTTGCGGGAGTAGGCTACAATGAGCAGTTCTTC. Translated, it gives CASSLPLAGVGYNEQFF.

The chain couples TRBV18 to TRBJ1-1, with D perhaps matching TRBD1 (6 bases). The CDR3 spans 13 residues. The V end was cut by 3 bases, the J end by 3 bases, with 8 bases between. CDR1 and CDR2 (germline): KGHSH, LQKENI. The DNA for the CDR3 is TGTGCCAGCTCACCCCGACAGGACACTGAAGCTTTCTTT. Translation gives CASSPRQDTEAFF.

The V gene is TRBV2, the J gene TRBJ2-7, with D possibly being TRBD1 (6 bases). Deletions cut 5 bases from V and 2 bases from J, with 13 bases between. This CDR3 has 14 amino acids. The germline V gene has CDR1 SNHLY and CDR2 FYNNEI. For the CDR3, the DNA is TGTGCCAGCAGTCAGACAGGTGCCCCCTACGAGCAGTACTTC. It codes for CASSQTGAPYEQYF.

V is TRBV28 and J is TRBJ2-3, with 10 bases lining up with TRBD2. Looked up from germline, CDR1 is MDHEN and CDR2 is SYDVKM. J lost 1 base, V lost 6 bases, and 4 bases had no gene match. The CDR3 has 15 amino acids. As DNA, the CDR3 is TGTGCCAGCAGAACCGGGACTAGCGGCACAGATACGCAGTATTTT. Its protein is CASRTGTSGTDTQYF.

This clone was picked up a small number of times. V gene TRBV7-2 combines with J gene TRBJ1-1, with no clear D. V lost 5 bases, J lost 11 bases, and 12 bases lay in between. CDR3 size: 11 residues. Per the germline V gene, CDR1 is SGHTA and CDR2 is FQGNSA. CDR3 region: CASSGRLRAFF. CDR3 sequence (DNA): TGTGCCAGCAGCGGCCGACTCCGCGCTTTCTTT.

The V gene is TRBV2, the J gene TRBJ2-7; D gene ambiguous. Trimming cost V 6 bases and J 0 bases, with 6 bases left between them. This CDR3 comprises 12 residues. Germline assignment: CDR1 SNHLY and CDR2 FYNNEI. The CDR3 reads CASRSSSYEQYF. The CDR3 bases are TGTGCCAGCAGATCGAGCTCCTACGAGCAGTACTTC.

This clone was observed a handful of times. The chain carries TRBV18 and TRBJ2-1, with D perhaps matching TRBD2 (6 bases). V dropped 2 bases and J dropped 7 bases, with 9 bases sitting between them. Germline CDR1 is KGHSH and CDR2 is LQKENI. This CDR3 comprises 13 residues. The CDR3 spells CASSPGGTNEQFF. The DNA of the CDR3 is TGTGCCAGCTCACCAGGGGGGACGAATGAGCAGTTCTTC. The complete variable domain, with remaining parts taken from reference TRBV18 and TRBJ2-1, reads NAGVMQNPRHLVRRRGQEARLRCSPMKGHSHVYWYRQLPEEGLKFMVYLQKENIIDESGMPKERFSAEFPKEGPSILRIQQVVRGDSAAYFCASSPGGTNEQFFGPGTRLTVL.

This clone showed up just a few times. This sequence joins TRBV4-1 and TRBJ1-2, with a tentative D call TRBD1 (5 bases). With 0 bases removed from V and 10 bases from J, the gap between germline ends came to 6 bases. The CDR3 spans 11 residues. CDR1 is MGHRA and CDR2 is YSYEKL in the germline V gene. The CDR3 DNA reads TGCGCCAGCAGCCAAGACAGGGACTACACCTTC. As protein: CASSQDRDYTF.

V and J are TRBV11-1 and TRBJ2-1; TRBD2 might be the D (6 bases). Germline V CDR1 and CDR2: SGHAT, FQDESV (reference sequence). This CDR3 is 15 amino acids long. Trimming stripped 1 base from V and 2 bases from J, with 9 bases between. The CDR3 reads CASSLVRGAYNEQFF. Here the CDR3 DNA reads TGTGCCAGCAGCTTAGTGCGCGGGGCCTACAATGAGCAGTTCTTC.

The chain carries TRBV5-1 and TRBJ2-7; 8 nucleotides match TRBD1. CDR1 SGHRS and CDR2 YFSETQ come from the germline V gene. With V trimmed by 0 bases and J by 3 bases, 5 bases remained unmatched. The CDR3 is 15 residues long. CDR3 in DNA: TGCGCCAGCAGCTTGGAATGGACAGGGATCTACGAGCAGTACTTC. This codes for CASSLEWTGIYEQYF.

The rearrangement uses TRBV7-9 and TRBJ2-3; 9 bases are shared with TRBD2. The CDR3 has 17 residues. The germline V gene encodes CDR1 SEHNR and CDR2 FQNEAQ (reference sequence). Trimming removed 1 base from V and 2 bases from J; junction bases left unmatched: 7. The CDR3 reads CASSLGSSGVVTDTQYF. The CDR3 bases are TGTGCCAGCAGCTTAGGGTCTAGCGGGGTAGTCACAGATACGCAGTATTTT.

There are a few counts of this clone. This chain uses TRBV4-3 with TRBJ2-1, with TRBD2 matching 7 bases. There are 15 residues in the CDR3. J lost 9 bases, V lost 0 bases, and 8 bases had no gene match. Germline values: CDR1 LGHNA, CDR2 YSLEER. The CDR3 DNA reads TGCGCCAGCAGCCAAGAGGTTGCGGGGGTGAGTGAGCAGTTCTTC. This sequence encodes CASSQEVAGVSEQFF.

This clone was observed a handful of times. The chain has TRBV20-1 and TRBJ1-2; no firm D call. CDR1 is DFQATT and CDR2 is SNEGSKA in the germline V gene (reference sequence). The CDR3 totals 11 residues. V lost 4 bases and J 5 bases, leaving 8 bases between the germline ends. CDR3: CSAIPHYGYTF. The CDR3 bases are TGCAGTGCTATCCCACATTATGGCTACACCTTC.

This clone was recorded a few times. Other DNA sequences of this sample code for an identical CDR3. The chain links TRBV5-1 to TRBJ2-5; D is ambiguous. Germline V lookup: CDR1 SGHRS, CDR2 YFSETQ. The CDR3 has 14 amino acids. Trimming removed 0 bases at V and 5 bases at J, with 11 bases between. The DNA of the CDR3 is TGCGCCAGCAGCTTGGATCGCGCCGGGGAGACCCAGTACTTC. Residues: CASSLDRAGETQYF.

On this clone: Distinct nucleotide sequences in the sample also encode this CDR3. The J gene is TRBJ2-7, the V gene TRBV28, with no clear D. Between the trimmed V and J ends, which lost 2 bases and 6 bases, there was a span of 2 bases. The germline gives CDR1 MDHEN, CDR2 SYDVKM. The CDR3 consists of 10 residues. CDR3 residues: CASSLREQYF. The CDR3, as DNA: TGTGCCAGCAGTTTACGCGAGCAGTACTTC.

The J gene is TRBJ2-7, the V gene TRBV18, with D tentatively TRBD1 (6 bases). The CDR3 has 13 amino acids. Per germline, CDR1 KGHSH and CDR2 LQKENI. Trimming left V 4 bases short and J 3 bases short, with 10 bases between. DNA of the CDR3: TGTGCCAGCTCACGGGACACCTTCTACGAGCAGTACTTC. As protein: CASSRDTFYEQYF.

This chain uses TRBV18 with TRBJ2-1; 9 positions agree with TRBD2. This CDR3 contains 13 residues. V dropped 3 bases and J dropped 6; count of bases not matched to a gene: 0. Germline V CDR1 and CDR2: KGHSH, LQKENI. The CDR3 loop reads CASSPRGGNEQFF. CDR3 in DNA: TGTGCCAGCTCACCGCGGGGGGGCAATGAGCAGTTCTTC.

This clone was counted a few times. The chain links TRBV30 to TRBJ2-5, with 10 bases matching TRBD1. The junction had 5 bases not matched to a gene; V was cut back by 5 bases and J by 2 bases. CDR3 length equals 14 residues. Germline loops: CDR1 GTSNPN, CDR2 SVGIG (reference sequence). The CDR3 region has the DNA TGTGCCTGGGGACAGGGGGTTGGGCAAGAGACCCAGTACTTC. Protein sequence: CAWGQGVGQETQYF.

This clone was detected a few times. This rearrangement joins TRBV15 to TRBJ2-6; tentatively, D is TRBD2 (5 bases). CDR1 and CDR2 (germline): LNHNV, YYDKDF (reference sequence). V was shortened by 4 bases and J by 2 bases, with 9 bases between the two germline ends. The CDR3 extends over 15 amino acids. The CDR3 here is CATSMYGTGANVLTF. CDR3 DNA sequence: TGTGCCACCAGCATGTACGGGACTGGGGCCAACGTCCTGACTTTC.

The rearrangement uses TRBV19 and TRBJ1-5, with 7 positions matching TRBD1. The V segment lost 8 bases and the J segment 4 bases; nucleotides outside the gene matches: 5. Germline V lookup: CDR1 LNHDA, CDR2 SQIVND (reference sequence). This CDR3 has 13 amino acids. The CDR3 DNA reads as TGTGCCAGTGGAAACAGGGGAAATCAGCCCCAGCATTTT. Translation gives CASGNRGNQPQHF.

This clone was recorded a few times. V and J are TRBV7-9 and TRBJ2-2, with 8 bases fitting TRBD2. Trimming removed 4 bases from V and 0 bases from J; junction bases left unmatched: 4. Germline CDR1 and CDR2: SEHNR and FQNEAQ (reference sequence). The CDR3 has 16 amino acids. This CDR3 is CASSYSGKANTGELFF. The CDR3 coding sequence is TGTGCCAGCAGCTATAGCGGGAAGGCGAACACCGGGGAGCTGTTTTTT.

The CDR3 loop is CASSLVKGTEAFF. The DNA for the CDR3 is TGTGCCAGCAGCTTAGTTAAGGGGACTGAAGCTTTCTTT. The rearrangement links TRBV7-6 to TRBJ1-1, with D perhaps TRBD1 (5 bases). The length of the CDR3 is 13 residues. Trimming stripped 1 base from V and 5 bases from J, with 8 bases between. From germline, CDR1 is SGHVS and CDR2 FNYEAQ.

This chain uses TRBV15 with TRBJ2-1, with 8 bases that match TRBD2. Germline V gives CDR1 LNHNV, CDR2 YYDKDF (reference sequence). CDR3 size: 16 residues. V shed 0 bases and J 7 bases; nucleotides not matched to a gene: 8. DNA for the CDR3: TGTGCCACCAGCAGAGACAGCGGGGGTTGGGTGAATGAGCAGTTCTTC. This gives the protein CATSRDSGGWVNEQFF.